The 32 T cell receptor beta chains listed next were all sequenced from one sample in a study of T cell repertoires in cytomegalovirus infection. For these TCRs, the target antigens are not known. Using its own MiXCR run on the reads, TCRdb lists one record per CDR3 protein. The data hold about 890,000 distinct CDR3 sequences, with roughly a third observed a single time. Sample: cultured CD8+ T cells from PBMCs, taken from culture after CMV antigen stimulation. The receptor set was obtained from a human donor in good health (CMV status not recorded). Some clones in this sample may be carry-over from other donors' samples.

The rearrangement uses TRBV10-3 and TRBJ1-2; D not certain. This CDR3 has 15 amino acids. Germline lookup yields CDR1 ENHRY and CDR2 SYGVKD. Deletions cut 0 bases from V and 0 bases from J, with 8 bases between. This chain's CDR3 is CAISESKRANYGYTF. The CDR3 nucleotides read TGTGCCATCAGTGAGTCGAAGAGGGCTAACTATGGCTACACCTTC.

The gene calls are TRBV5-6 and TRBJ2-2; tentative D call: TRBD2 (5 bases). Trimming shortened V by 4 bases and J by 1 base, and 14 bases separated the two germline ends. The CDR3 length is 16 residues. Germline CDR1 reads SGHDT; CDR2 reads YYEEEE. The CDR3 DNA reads TGTGCCAGCAGCATTGAGACGGGGTGGAACACCGGGGAGCTGTTTTTT. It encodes CASSIETGWNTGELFF.

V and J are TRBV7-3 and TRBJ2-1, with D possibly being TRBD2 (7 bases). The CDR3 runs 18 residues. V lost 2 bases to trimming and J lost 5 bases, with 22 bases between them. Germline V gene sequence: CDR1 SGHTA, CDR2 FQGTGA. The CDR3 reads CASSLEGGQASPNNEQFF. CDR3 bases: TGTGCCAGCAGCTTAGAGGGGGGGCAGGCCTCTCCCAACAATGAGCAGTTCTTC.

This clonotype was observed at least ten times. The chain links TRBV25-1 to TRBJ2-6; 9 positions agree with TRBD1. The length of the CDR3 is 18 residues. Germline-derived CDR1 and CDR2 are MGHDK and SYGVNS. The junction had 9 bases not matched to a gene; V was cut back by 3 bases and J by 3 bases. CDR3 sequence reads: CASSEPGQGRSGANVLTF. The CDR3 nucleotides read TGTGCCAGCAGTGAGCCGGGACAGGGCAGGAGTGGGGCCAACGTCCTGACTTTC.

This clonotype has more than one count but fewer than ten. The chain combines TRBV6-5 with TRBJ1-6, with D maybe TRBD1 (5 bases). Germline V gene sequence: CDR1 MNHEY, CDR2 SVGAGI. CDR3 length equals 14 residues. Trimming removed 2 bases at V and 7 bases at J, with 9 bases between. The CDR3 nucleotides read TGTGCCAGCAGTTACGACAGAAAGAATTCACCCCTCCACTTT. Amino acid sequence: CASSYDRKNSPLHF.

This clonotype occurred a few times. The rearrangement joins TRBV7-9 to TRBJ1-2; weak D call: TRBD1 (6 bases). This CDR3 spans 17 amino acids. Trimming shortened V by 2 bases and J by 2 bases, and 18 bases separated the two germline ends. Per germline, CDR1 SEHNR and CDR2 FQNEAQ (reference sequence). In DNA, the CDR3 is TGTGCCAGCAGCTTAAGCAGTCAGACAGGAATGAACTATGGCTACACCTTC. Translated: CASSLSSQTGMNYGYTF.

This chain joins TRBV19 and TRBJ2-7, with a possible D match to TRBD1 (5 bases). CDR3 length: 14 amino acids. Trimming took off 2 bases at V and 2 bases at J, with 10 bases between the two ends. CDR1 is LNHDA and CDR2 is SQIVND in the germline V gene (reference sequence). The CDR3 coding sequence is TGTGCCAGTAGTATAATTGGGGCCCCCTACGAGCAGTACTTC. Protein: CASSIIGAPYEQYF.

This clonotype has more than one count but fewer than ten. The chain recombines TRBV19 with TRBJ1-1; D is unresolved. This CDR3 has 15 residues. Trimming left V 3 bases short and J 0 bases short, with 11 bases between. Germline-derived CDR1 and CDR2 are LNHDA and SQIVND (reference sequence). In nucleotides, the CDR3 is TGTGCCAGTAGTATTCGGAAGGAGATGAACACTGAAGCTTTCTTT. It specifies CASSIRKEMNTEAFF.

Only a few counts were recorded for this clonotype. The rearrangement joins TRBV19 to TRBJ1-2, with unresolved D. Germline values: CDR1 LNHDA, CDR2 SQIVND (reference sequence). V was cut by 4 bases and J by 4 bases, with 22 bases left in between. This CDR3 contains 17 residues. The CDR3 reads CASSKGSGVPLAYGYTF. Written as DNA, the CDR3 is TGTGCCAGTAGTAAAGGCTCAGGAGTCCCTCTCGCCTATGGCTACACCTTC.

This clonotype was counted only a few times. CDR3 sequence: CASSGDLAGAKGDTYNEQFF. Here the CDR3 DNA reads TGTGCCAGCAGCGGAGATTTAGCAGGGGCAAAAGGCGATACGTACAATGAGCAGTTCTTC. The chain joins TRBV5-4 to TRBJ2-1, with D maybe TRBD1 (6 bases). CDR3 length: 20 amino acids. V shed 4 bases and J shed 4 bases, with 30 bases lying between them. Looked up from germline, CDR1 is SGHNT and CDR2 is YYREEE (reference sequence).

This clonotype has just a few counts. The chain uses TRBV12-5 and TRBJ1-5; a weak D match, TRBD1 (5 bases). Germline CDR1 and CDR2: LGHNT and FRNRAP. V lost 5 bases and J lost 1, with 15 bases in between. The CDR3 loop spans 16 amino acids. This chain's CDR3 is CASGPGIRESNQPQHF. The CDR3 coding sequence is TGTGCTAGTGGTCCGGGGATCAGGGAAAGCAATCAGCCCCAGCATTTT.

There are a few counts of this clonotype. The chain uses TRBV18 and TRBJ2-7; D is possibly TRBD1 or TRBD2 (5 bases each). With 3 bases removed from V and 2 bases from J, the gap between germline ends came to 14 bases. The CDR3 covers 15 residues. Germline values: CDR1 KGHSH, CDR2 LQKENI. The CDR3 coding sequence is TGTGCCAGCTCACCGGGCAGGGAGAACCCCTACGAGCAGTACTTC. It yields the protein CASSPGRENPYEQYF.

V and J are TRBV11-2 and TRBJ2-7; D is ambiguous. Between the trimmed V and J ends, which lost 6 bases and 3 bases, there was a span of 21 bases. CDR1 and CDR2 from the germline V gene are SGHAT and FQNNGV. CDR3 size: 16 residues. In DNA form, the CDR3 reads TGTGCCAGCAGTTCATTAGAGCGAGCTCAAATCTACGAGCAGTACGTC. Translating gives CASSSLERAQIYEQYV.

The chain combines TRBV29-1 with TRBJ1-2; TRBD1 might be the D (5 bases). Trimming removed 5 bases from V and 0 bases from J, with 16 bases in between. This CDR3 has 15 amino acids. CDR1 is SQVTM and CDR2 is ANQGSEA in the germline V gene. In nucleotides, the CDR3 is TGCAGCGTTAAGCCAGGGAATACAGCTAACTATGGCTACACCTTC. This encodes CSVKPGNTANYGYTF. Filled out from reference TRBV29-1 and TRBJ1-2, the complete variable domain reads SAVISQKPSRDICQRGTSLTIQCQVDSQVTMMFWYRQQPGQSLTLIATANQGSEATYESGFVIDKFPISRPNLTFSTLTVSNMSPEDSSIYLCSVKPGNTANYGYTFGSGTRLTVV.

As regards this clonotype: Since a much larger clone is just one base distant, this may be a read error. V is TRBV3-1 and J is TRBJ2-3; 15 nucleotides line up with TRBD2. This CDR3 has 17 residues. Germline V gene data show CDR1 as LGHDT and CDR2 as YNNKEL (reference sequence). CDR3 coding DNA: TGTGCCAGCAGGCCAGGACTAGCGGGGGGGCCCTTAGATACGCGGTATTTT. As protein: CASRPGLAGGPLDTRYF.

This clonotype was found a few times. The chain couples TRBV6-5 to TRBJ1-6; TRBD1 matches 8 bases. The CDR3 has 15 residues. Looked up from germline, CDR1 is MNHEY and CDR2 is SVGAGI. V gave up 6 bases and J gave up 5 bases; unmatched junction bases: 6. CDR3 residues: CASSDRGPDNSPLHF. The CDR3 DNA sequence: TGTGCCAGCAGCGACAGGGGACCTGATAATTCACCCCTCCACTTT.

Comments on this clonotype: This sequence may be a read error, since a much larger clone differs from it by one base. Here the CDR3 reads CASSTGGIYNKQFF. The DNA of the CDR3 is TGTGCCAGCAGCACAGGGGGCATCTACAATAAGCAGTTCTTC. The genes are TRBV12-3 or TRBV12-4 and TRBJ2-1; 9 bases are a match to TRBD1. CDR3 length equals 14 residues.

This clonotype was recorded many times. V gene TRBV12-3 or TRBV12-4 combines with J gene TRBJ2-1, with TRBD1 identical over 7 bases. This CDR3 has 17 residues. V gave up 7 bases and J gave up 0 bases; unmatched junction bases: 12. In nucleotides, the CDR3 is TGTGCCAGCACCCAGTGGACAGGTTGGAGCTCCTACAATGAGCAGTTCTTC. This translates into CASTQWTGWSSYNEQFF.

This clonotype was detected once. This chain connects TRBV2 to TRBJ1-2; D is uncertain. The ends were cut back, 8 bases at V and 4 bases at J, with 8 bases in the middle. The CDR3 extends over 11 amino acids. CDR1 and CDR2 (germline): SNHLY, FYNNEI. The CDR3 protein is CASYFGYGYTF. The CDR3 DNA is TGTGCCAGCTACTTTGGCTATGGCTACACCTTC.

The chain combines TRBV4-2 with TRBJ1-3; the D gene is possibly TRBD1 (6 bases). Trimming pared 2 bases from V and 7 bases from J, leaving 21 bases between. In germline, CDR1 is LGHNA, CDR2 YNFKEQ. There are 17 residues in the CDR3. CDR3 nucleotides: TGTGCCAGCAGCCAATTAAGGACAGTAACACCCCGGAACACCATATATTTT. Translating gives CASSQLRTVTPRNTIYF.

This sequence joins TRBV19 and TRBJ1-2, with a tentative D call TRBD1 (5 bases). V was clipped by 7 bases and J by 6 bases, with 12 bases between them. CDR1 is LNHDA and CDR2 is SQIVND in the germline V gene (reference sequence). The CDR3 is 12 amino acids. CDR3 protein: CASTHGGNGYTF. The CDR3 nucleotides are TGTGCCAGTACCCACGGGGGGAATGGCTACACCTTC. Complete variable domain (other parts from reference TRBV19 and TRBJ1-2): DGGITQSPKYLFRKEGQNVTLSCEQNLNHDAMYWYRQDPGQGLRLIYYSQIVNDFQKGDIAEGYSVSREKKESFPLTVTSAQKNPTAFYLCASTHGGNGYTFGSGTRLTVV.

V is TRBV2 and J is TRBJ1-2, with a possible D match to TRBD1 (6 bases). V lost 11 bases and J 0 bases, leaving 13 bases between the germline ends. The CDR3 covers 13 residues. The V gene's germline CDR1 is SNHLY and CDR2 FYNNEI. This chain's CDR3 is CAREQGSNYGYTF. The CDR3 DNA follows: TGTGCCCGAGAACAGGGCTCTAACTATGGCTACACCTTC.

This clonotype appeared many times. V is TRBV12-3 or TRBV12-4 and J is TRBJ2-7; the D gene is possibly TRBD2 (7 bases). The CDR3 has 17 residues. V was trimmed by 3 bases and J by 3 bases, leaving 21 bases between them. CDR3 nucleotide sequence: TGTGCCAGCAGTTTCCAAGTAGGGGGGGACCGATTCTACGAGCAGTACGTC. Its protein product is CASSFQVGGDRFYEQYV.

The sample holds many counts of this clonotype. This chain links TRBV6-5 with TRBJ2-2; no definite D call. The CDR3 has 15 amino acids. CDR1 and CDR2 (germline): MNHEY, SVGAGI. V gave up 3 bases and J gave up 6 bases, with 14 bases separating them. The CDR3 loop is CASSYSGQNPGELFF. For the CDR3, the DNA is TGTGCCAGCAGTTATTCGGGCCAGAATCCCGGGGAGCTGTTTTTT.

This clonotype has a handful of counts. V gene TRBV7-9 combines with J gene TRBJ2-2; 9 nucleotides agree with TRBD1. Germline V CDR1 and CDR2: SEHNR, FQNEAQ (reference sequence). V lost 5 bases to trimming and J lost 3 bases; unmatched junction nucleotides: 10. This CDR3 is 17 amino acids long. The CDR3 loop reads CASSAPRDRVDTGELFF. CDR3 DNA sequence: TGTGCCAGCAGCGCCCCCCGGGACAGGGTGGACACCGGGGAGCTGTTTTTT.

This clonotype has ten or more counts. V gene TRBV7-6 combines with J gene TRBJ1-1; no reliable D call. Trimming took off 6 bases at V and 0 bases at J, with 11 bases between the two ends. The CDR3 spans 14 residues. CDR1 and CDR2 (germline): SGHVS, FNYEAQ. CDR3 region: CASSPHEMNTEAFF. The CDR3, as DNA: TGTGCCAGCAGTCCCCACGAGATGAACACTGAAGCTTTCTTT.

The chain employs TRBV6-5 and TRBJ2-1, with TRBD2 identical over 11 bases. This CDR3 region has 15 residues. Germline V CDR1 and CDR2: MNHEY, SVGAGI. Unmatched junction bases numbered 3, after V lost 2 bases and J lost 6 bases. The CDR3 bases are TGTGCCAGCAGTTACCTAGCGGGGGGTCGCAATGAGCAGTTCTTC. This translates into CASSYLAGGRNEQFF.

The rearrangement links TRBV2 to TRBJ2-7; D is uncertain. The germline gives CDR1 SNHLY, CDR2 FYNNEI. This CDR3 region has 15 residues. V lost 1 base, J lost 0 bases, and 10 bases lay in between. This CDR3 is CASSEETWASYEQYF. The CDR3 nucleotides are TGTGCCAGCAGTGAAGAGACATGGGCCTCCTACGAGCAGTACTTC.

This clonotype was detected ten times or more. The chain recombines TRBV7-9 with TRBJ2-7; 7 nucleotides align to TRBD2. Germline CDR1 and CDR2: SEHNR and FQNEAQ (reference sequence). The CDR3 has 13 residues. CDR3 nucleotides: TGTGCTTCAGGCGGGGGTGCTTCAGGGGAGCAGTACGTC. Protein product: CASGGGASGEQYV.

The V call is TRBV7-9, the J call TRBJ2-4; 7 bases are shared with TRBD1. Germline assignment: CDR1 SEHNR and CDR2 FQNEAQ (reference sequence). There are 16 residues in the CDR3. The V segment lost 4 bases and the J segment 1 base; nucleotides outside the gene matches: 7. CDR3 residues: CASSSGQVLAKNIQYF. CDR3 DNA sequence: TGTGCCAGCAGCTCAGGACAGGTCCTCGCCAAAAACATTCAGTACTTC.

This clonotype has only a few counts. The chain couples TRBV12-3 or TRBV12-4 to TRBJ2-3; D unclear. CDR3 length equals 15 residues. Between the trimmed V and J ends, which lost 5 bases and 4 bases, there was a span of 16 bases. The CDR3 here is CASSPPALGPDTQYF. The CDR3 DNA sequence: TGTGCCAGCAGTCCACCAGCCCTAGGACCAGATACGCAGTATTTT.

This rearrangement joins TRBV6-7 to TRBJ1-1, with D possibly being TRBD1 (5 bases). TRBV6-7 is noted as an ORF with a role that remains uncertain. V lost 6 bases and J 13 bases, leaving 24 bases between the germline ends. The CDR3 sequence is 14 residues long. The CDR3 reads CASSACTGSRDGFF. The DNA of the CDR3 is TGTGCCAGCAGCGCCTGTACCGGGTCTCGGGACGGTTTCTTT.